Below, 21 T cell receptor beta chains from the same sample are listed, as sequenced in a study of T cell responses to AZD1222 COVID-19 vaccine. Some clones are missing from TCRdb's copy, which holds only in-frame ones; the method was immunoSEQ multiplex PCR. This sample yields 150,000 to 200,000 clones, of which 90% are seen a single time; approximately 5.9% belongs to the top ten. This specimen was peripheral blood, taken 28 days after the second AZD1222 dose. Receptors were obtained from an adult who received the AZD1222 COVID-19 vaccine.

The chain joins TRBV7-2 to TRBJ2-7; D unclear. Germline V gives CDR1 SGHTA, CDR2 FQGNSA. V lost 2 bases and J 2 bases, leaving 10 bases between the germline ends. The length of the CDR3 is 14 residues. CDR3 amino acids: CASSLFSTPYEQYF. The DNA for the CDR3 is TGTGCCAGCAGCTTATTTTCGACCCCCTACGAGCAGTACTTC.

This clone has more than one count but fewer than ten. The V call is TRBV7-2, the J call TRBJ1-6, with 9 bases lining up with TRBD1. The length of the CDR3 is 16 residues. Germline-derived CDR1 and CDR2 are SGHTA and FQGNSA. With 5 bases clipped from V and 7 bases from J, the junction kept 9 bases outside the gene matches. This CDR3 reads CASSTRDRERNSPLHF. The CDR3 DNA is TGTGCCAGCAGCACCCGGGACAGGGAGCGCAATTCACCCCTCCACTTT.

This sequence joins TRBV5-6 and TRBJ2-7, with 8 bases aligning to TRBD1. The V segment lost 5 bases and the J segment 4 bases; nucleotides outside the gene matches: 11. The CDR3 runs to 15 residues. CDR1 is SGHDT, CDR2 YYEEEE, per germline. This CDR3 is CASRNTRQGLYEQYF. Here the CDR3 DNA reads TGTGCCAGCAGGAACACCAGACAGGGGTTGTACGAGCAGTACTTC.

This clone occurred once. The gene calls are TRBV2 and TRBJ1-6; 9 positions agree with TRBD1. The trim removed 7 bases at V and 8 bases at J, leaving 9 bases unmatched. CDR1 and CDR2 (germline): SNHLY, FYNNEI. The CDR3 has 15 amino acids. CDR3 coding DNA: TGTGCCAGCAAGAGTGGGACAGGGAAGCATTCACCCCTCCACTTT. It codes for CASKSGTGKHSPLHF.

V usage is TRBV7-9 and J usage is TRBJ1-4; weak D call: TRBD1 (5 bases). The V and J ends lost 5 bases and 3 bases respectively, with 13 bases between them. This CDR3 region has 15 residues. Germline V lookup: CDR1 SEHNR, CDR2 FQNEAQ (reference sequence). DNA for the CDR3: TGTGCCAGCAGCCAAACGGGGCAGGCTAATGAAAAACTGTTTTTT. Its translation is CASSQTGQANEKLFF.

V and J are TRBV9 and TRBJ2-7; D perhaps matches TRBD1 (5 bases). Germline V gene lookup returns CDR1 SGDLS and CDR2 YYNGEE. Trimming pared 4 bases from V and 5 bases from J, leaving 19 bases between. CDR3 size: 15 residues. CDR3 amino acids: CASSQGISSRHEQYF. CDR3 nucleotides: TGTGCCAGCAGCCAGGGAATCAGTAGCAGGCACGAGCAGTACTTC.

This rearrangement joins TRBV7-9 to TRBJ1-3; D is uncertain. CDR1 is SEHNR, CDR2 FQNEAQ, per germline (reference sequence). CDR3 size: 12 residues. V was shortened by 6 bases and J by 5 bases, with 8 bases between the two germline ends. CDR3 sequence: CASRGRRNTIYF. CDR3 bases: TGTGCCAGCAGGGGCCGTCGAAACACCATATATTTT.

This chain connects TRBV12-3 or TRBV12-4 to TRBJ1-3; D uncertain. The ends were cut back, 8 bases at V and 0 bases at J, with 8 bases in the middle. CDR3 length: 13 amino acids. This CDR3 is CASVVSSGNTIYF. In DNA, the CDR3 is TGTGCCAGCGTCGTGAGCTCTGGAAACACCATATATTTT.

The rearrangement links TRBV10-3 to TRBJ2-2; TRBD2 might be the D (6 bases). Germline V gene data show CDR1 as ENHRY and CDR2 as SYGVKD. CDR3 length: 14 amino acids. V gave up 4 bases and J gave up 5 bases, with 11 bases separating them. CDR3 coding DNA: TGTGCCATCAGTGCTCTGGGGAGGACCGGGGAGCTGTTTTTT. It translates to CAISALGRTGELFF.

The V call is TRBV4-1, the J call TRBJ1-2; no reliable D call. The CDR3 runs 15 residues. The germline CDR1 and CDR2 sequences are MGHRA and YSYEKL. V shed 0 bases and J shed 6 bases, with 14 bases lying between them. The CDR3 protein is CASSQDLAAWDGYTF. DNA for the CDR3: TGCGCCAGCAGCCAAGATCTCGCGGCCTGGGATGGCTACACCTTC.

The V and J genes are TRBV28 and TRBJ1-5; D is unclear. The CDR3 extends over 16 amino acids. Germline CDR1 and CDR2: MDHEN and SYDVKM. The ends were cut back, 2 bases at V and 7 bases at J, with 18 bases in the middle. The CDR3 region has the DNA TGTGCCAGCAGTTTAGAGGCAGGCCTGGGTGGACAGCCCCAGCATTTT. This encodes CASSLEAGLGGQPQHF.

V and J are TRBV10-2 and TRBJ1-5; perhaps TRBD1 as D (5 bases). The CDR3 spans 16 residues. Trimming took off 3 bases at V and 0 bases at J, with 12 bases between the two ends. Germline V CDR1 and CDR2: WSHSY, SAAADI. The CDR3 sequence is CASSDIGTYSNQPQHF. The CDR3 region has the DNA TGCGCCAGCAGTGATATAGGGACTTATAGCAATCAGCCCCAGCATTTT.

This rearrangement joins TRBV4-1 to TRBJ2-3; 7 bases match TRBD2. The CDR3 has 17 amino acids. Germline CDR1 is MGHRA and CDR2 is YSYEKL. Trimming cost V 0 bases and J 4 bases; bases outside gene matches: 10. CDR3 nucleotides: TGCGCCAGCAGCCAAGATGGGAGGAGCGGGACCGCAGATACGCAGTATTTT. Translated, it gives CASSQDGRSGTADTQYF.

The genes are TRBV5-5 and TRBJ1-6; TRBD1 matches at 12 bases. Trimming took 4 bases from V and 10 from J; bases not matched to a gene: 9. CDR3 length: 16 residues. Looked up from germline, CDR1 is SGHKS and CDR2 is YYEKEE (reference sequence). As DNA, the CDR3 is TGTGCCAGCAGCAGTCTCGGGACAGGGGGCGTATCACCCCTCCACTTT. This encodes CASSSLGTGGVSPLHF.

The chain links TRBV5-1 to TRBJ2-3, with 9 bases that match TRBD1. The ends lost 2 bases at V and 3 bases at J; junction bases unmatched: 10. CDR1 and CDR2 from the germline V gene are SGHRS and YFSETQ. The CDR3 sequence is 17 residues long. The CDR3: CASSLQGAVEKTDTQYF. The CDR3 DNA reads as TGCGCCAGCAGCTTACAGGGGGCTGTGGAAAAGACAGATACGCAGTATTTT.

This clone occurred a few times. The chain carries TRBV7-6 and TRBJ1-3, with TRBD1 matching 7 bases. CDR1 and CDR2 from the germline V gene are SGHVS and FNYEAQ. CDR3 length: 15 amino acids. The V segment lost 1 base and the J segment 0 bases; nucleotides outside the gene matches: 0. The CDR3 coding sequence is TGTGCCAGCAGCTTAGGGACAGGCTCTGGAAACACCATATATTTT. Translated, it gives CASSLGTGSGNTIYF.

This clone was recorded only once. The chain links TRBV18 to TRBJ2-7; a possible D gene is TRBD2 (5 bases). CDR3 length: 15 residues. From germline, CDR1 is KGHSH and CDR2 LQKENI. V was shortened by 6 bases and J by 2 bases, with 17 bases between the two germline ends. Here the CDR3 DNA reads TGTGCCAGCTCCCGGTCCATCGGACTGACCTACGAGCAGTACTTC. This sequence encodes CASSRSIGLTYEQYF. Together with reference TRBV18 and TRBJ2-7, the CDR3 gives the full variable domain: NAGVMQNPRHLVRRRGQEARLRCSPMKGHSHVYWYRQLPEEGLKFMVYLQKENIIDESGMPKERFSAEFPKEGPSILRIQQVVRGDSAAYFCASSRSIGLTYEQYFGPGTRLTVT.

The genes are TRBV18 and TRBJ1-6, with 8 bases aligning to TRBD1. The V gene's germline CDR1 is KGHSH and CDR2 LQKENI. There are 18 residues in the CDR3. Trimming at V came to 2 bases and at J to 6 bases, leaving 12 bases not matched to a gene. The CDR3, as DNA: TGTGCCAGCTCACCAAATCAGGGGGCAGCCGCGACTAATTCACCCCTCCACTTT. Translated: CASSPNQGAAATNSPLHF.

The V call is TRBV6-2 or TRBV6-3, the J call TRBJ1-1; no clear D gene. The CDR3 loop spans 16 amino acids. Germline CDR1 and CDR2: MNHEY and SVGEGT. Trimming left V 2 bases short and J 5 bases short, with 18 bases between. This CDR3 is CASSYPGWRERTEAFF. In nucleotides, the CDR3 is TGTGCCAGCAGTTACCCCGGTTGGAGGGAAAGGACTGAAGCTTTCTTT.

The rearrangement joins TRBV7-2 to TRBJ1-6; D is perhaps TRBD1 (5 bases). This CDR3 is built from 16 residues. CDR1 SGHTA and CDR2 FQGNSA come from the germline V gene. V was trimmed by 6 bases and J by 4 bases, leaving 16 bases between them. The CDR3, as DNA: TGTGCCAGCAGTCGCAGTGGGGCCGATTATAATTCACCCCTCCACTTT. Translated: CASSRSGADYNSPLHF.

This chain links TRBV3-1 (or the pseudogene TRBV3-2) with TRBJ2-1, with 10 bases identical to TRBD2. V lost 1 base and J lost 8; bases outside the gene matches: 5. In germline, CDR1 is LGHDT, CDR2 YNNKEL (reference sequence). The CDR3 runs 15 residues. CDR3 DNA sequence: TGTGCCAGCAGCCAAGCACTAGCGGGACACCATGAGCAGTTCTTC. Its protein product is CASSQALAGHHEQFF.